Described below is a single T cell receptor (beta chain) sequence and its context. These data come from a study of T cell clones after liver transplantation. CDR3 length equals 12 residues. The germline V gene has CDR1 SGDLS and CDR2 YYNGEE. Trimming cost V 4 bases and J 8 bases, with 9 bases left between them. Using immunoSEQ multiplex PCR, the repertoire was profiled, and TCRdb retains in-frame clones only, with some absent. The sample has over 50,000 clones, 84% seen once; the top ten hold 7.5% to 10%. V usage is TRBV9 and J usage is TRBJ2-2; D gene ambiguous. Sample: CD4+ T cells from blood, taken before liver transplant. The TCR sequence derives from a human donor who received a liver transplant. Here the CDR3 DNA reads TGTGCCAGCAGCCCCCAAGCTGGGGAGCTGTTTTTT. Translating it yields CASSPQAGELFF.